This T cell receptor beta chain emerged from a study of T-cell reconstitution after alpha-beta-depleted transplantation in children. A library of TCRbeta sequences, prepared with unique molecular identifiers, was generated. TCRdb used MiXCR to reprocess the PCR reads, holding one entry per CDR3 protein. The sample comprises roughly 610,000 distinct CDR3 sequences, about 10% of which are singletons, and less than 5% rests with the top ten. The CDR3 contains 11 residues. The V gene's germline CDR1 is DFQATT and CDR2 SNEGSKA (reference sequence). On this clonotype: Its ends do not fully match the called genes, so a read error is possible.

This chain joins TRBV20-1 and TRBJ2-5, with D perhaps matching TRBD1 or TRBD2 (5 bases each). The specimen was PBMCs from the stem cell graft donor, collected from the stem cell graft. The sequence was collected from a human donor who donated a stem cell graft to a child with acute myeloid leukemia. CDR3 nucleotides: TGCAGTGCTAGGGGGGAAGAGGCCCAGTACTTC. This codes for CSARGEEAQYF.